This TCR beta chain was recovered during a study of T cells in Graves' hyperthyroidism and ophthalmopathy (dated by TCRdb to the late 2010s). About the investigation overall: Peripheral blood was collected at initial diagnosis, before any treatment. To identify TCR V-J signatures that set the groups apart, the researchers used a discovery cohort of 100 patients, made up of 40 to 45 with Graves' ophthalmopathy and approximately 57 with stable Graves' hyperthyroidism. Prospective prediction of ophthalmopathy was tested in an independent validation cohort of 18 to 20 hyperthyroidism patients and some 17 patients who later progressed to ophthalmopathy. The 75 to 100 discovery patients were divided at random into training and test sets in a 7:3 ratio. Thyroid tissue and blood T-cell repertoires from several Graves' hyperthyroidism patients were also compared in the study. Once sampling was done, hyperthyroidism patients were given methimazole at a starting dose of 30 mg daily, whereas ophthalmopathy patients were given high-dose intravenous methylprednisolone. The paper reports TCR Vbeta CDR3 sequencing of roughly 140 peripheral blood samples: some 44 ophthalmopathy, approximately 74 hyperthyroidism and approximately 17 progressor patients. On the study overall, not on this receptor specifically: No statistical method was used to fix the sample size in advance, and group allocation was not hidden from the investigators. Most expanded thyroid clonotypes (frequency above 0.001) were also found in blood, which suggests that blood repertoires may mirror thyroid immune responses. A 13 V-J signature model separated ophthalmopathy from stable hyperthyroidism, with roughly 88% sensitivity and roughly 81% specificity in cross-validation and 80%/75% in testing. In validation, progression to ophthalmopathy was predicted by the model with 70.59% sensitivity and approximately 78% specificity, a median of approximately 7.1 months before onset.

Amplification of TCR beta CDR3 regions was carried out from RNA transcripts. The first round of RT-PCR for the TCR CDR3 was performed with the HTBI primer set and the Qiagen OneStep RT-PCR kit. Libraries were constructed in a second round of multiplex PCR, after which size selection and purification were performed. Libraries were sequenced paired-end with 100 bp reads on an Illumina HiSeq2000. In the original analysis: SOAPnuke was used to process the raw data, removing reads that contained adapters or uncalled bases, had a mean Phred below 15, or lacked an exact match to the constant primer or identifier. High-quality paired reads were merged using COPE v1.2.5, and each unique nucleotide sequence was defined as a clonotype. Clonotypes were aligned to IMGT TRBV, TRBD and TRBJ reference segments using MiTCR v1.1. The analysis was restricted to V-J combinations with a frequency above 0.0001, which together covered roughly 99% of the repertoires. A TCS score was defined as the ratio of F50 (clonal expansion) to E x V (chaos), with BLOSUM62-based TCRdist applied between CDR3 peptides within each V-J. Welch's t-statistics and random forest reduced several hundred V-J features to some 14, which were used in a naive Bayes classifier (R e1071). The raw public reads went through TCRdb reprocessing: fastp at Q25, MiXCR clone calling, in-frame beta chains kept. Each record represents a unique CDR3 protein, reported with the most common genes and DNA among its rows. TCRdb assigned the V and J calls; the authors' analysis was not used. This sample has about 640,000 distinct CDR3 sequences in its table, and about 14% of those were observed once. Around 12% of the sample rests with the top ten.

Ophthalmopathy patients had moderately to severely active disease, with a Clinical Activity Score of 3 or more, a NOSPECS grade of 4 or more, and a disease duration of less than 3 months. Any patient with an uncontrolled infection, another autoimmune disease, pregnancy or lactation was excluded. Diagnoses were based on clinical symptoms, serum thyroxine and TRAb, thyroid ultrasound and orbital computed tomography. Ficoll-Paque density gradient centrifugation was used to isolate PBMCs from approximately 10 ml of fresh peripheral blood. Total RNA was extracted with Trizol reagent, and quality was checked on an Agilent 2100 Bioanalyzer. Trimming leaves V shorter by 5 bases and J shorter by 12 bases, with the junction holding 6 bases beyond the gene matches. The CDR3 contains 11 residues, cysteine and phenylalanine counted. Only the CDR3 portion is preserved as DNA: 33 bases, with reading frame beginning at the first base. The germline V gene encodes CDR1 LNHNV and CDR2 YYDKDF (reference sequence).

This clonotype came up a few times. Its antigen remains undetermined. No much larger clone exists at a distance of one base, and base qualities are not known. What was sequenced was blood. The rearrangement combines TRBV15 with TRBJ1-2, with TRBD1 matching 7 junction bases. The source of this sequence is a woman aged 50 to 65 with Graves' ophthalmopathy. The sequence in DNA is TGTGCCACCAGCCGCGACAGGGAACACACCTTC. Translation gives CATSRDREHTF. With the portions outside the CDR3 filled from the reference TRBV15 and TRBJ1-2 genes, the complete variable region becomes DAMVIQNPRYQVTQFGKPVTLSCSQTLNHNVMYWYQQKSSQAPKLLFHYYDKDFNNEADTPDNFQSRRPNTSFCFLDIRSPGLGDTAMYLCATSRDREHTFGSGTRLTVV.